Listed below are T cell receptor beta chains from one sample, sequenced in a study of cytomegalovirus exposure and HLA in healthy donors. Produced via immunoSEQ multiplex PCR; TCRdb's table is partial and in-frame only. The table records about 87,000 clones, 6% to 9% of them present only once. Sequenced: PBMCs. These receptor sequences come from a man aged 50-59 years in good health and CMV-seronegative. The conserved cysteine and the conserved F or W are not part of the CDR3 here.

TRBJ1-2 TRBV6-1 AIGRGIYGYT
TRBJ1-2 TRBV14 ASSQGRPHGYT
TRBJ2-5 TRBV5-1 ASSLNQGGQETQY
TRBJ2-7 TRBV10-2 ASRLAGGDEQY
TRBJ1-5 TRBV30 AWRGQGNGNQPQH
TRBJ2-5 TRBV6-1 ASSGLAGGGETQY
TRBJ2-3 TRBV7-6 ASSLGTGGPDTQY
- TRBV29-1 SVEDRLYEQY
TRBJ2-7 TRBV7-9 ASSQPPGYEQY
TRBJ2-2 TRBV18 ASSSIGVAGELF
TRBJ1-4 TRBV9 ASSRTVGPNEKLF
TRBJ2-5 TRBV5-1 ASSLQLAGEETQY
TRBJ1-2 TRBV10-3 AINDRGVYGYT
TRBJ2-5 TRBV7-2 ASSPFMGEETQY
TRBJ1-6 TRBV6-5 ASSLLNLGSPLH
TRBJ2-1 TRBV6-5 ASSYRRGNNEQF
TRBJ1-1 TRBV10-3 AIRETGESNEAF
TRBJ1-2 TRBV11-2 ASTVQGDYGYT
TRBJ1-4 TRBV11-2 ASSQPGHHATNEKLF
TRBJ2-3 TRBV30 AWGLVATQY
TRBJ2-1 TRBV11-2 ASSLVGGRGIEQF
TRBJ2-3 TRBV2 ASSEEERGTDTQY
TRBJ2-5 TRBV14 ASSQFKPAASLETQY
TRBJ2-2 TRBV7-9 ASSSDQRAVF
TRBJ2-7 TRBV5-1 ASSLARPRTLAGPSYEQY
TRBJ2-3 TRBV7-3 ASSLLAGGTDTQY
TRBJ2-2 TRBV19 ASSTPAANTGELF
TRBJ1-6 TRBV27 ASSFQGGTASNSPLH
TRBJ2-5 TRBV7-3 ASSTGLAGTQETQY
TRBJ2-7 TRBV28 ASTPGEIVGYEQY
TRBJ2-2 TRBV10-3 ATLGLANTGELF
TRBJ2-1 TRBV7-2 ASSSRRGRNEQF